The clone carrying this T cell receptor beta chain has ten or more counts. What it binds is unknown. This specimen belongs to a study of CD8 T cells in ankylosing spondylitis. Study-level points and caveats: Certain motif variants had earlier appeared in reactive arthritis synovial fluid and blood. One TCR beta motif, made up of 7 or 8 highly homologous variants, appeared characteristic of ankylosing spondylitis blood.

For TCR beta, libraries came from quantitative 5'-RACE with molecular barcodes. TCRdb recomputed calls from the 5' RACE reads with MiXCR, one row per CDR3 protein. The table has some 240,000 distinct CDR3 sequences, approximately 9% seen once. V lost 3 bases, J lost 6 bases, and 16 bases lay in between. Germline CDR1 is MNHEY and CDR2 is SMNVEV (reference sequence). This CDR3 is built from 15 residues. Source material: blood, either unsorted or a sorted T cell fraction (not recorded which). This rearrangement joins TRBV27 to TRBJ2-3; no firm D call. The clonotype was recovered from a male donor with ankylosing spondylitis or in good health (not recorded which). The CDR3 is CASSFKSGTLDTQYF. CDR3 DNA: TGTGCCAGCAGTTTCAAATCCGGAACTCTGGATACGCAGTATTTT.